This TCR beta chain appears in the sequencing data of a study of metastatic and nonmetastatic thyroid tumors. In the study overall: Repertoires were compared across blood and tumor or nodule tissue from malignant and benign thyroid patients. Whole-study results and caveats: Patients with malignant thyroid tumors reportedly had significantly higher TCR beta diversity than those with benign nodules, in blood and tumor.

The CDR3 consists of 13 residues. V lost 4 bases to trimming and J lost 9 bases, with 15 bases between them. The germline CDR1 and CDR2 sequences are LGHNA and YSLEER. No treatment of any kind had been given to any patient before thyroid surgery. Authors' data handling: Clinicopathological groups supplied CDR3 differences that were used to build a distant-metastasis classifier for papillary thyroid cancer. TCRdb used MiXCR to call clones anew from the PCR reads. The V and J calls were determined by TCRdb, not by the authors. The sample lists tens of thousands of clones; roughly 25% were seen once. Points on this clone: Its antigen remains unknown.

Sequences were obtained from tumor tissue. The receptor was derived from a male donor with papillary thyroid cancer or a benign thyroid nodule (not recorded which). Some clones in this sample may be carry-over from other donors' samples. The rearrangement uses TRBV4-3 and TRBJ1-1; D unclear. The CDR3 region has the DNA TGCGCCAGCAGCCCCGCGACCTCCCTGAAAGCTTTCTTT. It codes for CASSPATSLKAFF.